The source of this TCR beta chain is a study of blood T cell repertoires in COVID-19. This CDR3 is built from 17 residues. The V end lost 5 bases, the J end lost 3 bases, and 23 bases lay between the germline ends. CDR1 SGDLS and CDR2 YYNGEE come from the germline V gene. Original analysis: Estimates of nucleated cell counts were drawn from the amplification of reference gene primers. TCRdb's copy holds only in-frame clones and misses some; the assay was immunoSEQ multiplex PCR. V and J calls plus clone size are reproduced from that table; the DNA served to infer D and trimming. This sample has more than 350,000 clones; roughly 90% occur once, and the top ten carry 2.5% to 3.5%.

The source is a woman between 25 and 40 years old with COVID-19, enrolled during active disease. Sequencing was done on a sample of peripheral blood. The rearrangement joins TRBV9 to TRBJ2-5; TRBD1 might be the D (6 bases). DNA for the CDR3: TGTGCCAGCAGTAACCCAGGGGCGGCCTGGGTGGAAGAGACCCAGTACTTC. This codes for CASSNPGAAWVEETQYF.